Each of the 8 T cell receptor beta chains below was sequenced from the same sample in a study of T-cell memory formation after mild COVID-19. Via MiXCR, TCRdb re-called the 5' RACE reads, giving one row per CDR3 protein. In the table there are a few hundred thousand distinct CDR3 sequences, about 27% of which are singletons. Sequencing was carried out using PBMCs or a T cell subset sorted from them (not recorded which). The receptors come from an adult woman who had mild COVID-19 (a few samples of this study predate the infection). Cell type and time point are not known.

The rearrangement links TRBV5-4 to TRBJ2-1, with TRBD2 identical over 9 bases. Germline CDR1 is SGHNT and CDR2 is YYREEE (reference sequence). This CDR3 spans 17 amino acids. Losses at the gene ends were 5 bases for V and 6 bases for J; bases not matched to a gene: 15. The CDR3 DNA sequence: TGTGCCAGCAGTAGCGCCGTCGGGCTAGCGGGAATCAATGAGCAGTTCTTC. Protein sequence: CASSSAVGLAGINEQFF.

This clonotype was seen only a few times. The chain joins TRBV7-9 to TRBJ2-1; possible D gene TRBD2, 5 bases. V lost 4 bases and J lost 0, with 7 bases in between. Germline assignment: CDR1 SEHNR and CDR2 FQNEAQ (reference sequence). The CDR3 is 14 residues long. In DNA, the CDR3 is TGTGCCAGCAGCTCCCGGGACTCCTACAATGAGCAGTTCTTC. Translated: CASSSRDSYNEQFF.

CDR3 amino acids: CASSYPGQGFEKLFF. The CDR3, as DNA: TGTGCCAGCAGCTACCCCGGACAGGGATTTGAAAAACTGTTTTTT. This chain links TRBV7-9 with TRBJ1-4, with TRBD1 identical over 8 bases. In germline, CDR1 is SEHNR, CDR2 FQNEAQ (reference sequence). V shed 4 bases, J shed 7 bases, and the junction held 8 bases outside the gene matches. CDR3 size: 15 residues.

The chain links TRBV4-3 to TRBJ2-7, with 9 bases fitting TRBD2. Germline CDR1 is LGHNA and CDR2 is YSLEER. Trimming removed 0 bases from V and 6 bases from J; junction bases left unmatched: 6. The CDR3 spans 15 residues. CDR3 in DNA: TGCGCCAGCAGCCAAGATGCAGCGGGAGGATCCGAGCAGTACTTC. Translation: CASSQDAAGGSEQYF.

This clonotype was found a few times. Here the CDR3 DNA reads TGTGCCAGCAGCCCTGGGGGCAGGGGGGAGACCCAGTACTTC. It encodes CASSPGGRGETQYF. The chain couples TRBV7-8 to TRBJ2-5; TRBD1 matches at 7 bases. V was clipped by 5 bases and J by 5 bases; unmatched bases: 8. The CDR3 contains 14 residues. CDR1 is SGHVS and CDR2 is FQNEAQ in the germline V gene.

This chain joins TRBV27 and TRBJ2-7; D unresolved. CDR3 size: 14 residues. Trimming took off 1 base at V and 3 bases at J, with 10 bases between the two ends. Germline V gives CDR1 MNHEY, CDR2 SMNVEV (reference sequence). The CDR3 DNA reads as TGTGCCAGCAGTTTATTCAGAAGAAGCTACGAGCAGTACTTC. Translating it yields CASSLFRRSYEQYF.

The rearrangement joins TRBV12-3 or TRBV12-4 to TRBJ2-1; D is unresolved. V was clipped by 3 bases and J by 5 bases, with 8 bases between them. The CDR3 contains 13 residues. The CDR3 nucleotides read TGTGCCAGCAGTTTGAATCCGGACAATGAGCAGTTCTTC. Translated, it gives CASSLNPDNEQFF.

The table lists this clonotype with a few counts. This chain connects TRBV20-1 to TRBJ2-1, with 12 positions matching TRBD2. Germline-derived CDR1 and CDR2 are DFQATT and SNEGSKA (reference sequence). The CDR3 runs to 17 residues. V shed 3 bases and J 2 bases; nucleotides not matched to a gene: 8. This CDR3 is CSASPLAGGTPYNEQFF. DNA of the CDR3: TGCAGTGCTAGTCCACTAGCGGGAGGAACCCCCTACAATGAGCAGTTCTTC.